This is a list of T cell receptor beta chains from one sample in a study of blood T cell repertoires in COVID-19. Sequencing used immunoSEQ multiplex PCR; TCRdb keeps in-frame clones, though not all of them. Found here are a few hundred thousand clones, approximately 90% of them singletons; the top ten hold under 10%. Sequencing input: PBMCs or T cells enriched from blood (not recorded which). Receptors were obtained from a man in his forties who had recovered from COVID-19. The CDR3 runs from the conserved cysteine through the conserved F or W. D genes are given only for firm matches. For some rows the clone size is stated as once, few or many, or as a class when expanded; others skip it.

j_gene: TRBJ2-5; abundance: NA; v_gene: TRBV18; d_gene: TRBD1; CDR3aa: CASSPPGQGPQETQYF; CDR3nt: TGTGCCAGCTCACCACCGGGACAGGGACCCCAAGAGACCCAGTACTTC
j_gene: TRBJ2-5; abundance: NA; v_gene: TRBV5-1; d_gene: TRBD2; CDR3aa: CASGLTSGSETQYF; CDR3nt: TGCGCCAGCGGCCTAACTAGCGGGAGTGAGACCCAGTACTTC
j_gene: TRBJ1-2; abundance: NA; v_gene: TRBV7-2; d_gene: NA; CDR3aa: CASSFGGGLRGYTF; CDR3nt: TGTGCCAGCAGCTTCGGCGGGGGTTTGAGGGGCTACACCTTC
j_gene: TRBJ2-5; abundance: NA; v_gene: TRBV4-2; d_gene: TRBD2; CDR3aa: CASSQDKRRPSGTGETQYF; CDR3nt: TGTGCCAGCAGCCAAGACAAAAGACGGCCTAGCGGAACCGGGGAGACCCAGTACTTC
j_gene: TRBJ1-2; abundance: NA; v_gene: TRBV5-4; d_gene: NA; CDR3aa: CASTFVGTPYGYTF; CDR3nt: TGTGCCAGCACCTTCGTAGGGACACCTTATGGCTACACCTTC
j_gene: TRBJ2-7; abundance: NA; v_gene: TRBV5-4; d_gene: TRBD2; CDR3aa: CASSLGRTSGTYEQYF; CDR3nt: TGTGCCAGCAGCTTGGGGAGGACTAGCGGGACCTACGAGCAGTACTTC
j_gene: TRBJ1-2; abundance: NA; v_gene: TRBV7-9; d_gene: NA; CDR3aa: CASSLALGGATYGYTF; CDR3nt: TGTGCCAGCAGCTTAGCGCTTGGAGGGGCCACCTATGGCTACACCTTC
j_gene: TRBJ2-2; abundance: NA; v_gene: TRBV19; d_gene: NA; CDR3aa: CASSTQKNTGELFF; CDR3nt: TGTGCCAGTAGTACACAGAAAAACACCGGGGAGCTGTTTTTT
j_gene: TRBJ2-7; abundance: NA; v_gene: TRBV19; d_gene: TRBD1; CDR3aa: CASTQTGGSYEQYF; CDR3nt: TGTGCCAGTACTCAGACAGGGGGCTCCTACGAGCAGTACTTC
j_gene: TRBJ1-4; abundance: NA; v_gene: TRBV7-2; d_gene: NA; CDR3aa: CASSLVGGTNEKLFF; CDR3nt: TGTGCCAGCAGCTTAGTAGGGGGAACTAATGAAAAACTGTTTTTT
j_gene: TRBJ2-1; abundance: NA; v_gene: TRBV11-3; d_gene: TRBD2; CDR3aa: CASSLLTSGVLDEQFF; CDR3nt: TGTGCCAGCAGCTTATTGACTAGCGGGGTCTTAGATGAGCAGTTCTTC
j_gene: TRBJ2-3; abundance: NA; v_gene: TRBV3-1/TRBV3-2; d_gene: NA; CDR3aa: CASSQYGWDTQYF; CDR3nt: TGTGCCAGCAGCCAATACGGGTGGGATACGCAGTATTTT
j_gene: TRBJ2-7; abundance: NA; v_gene: TRBV21-1; d_gene: NA; CDR3aa: CASSLSEGGSSYEQYF; CDR3nt: TGTGCCAGCAGCTTAAGTGAGGGCGGGAGCTCCTACGAGCAGTACTTC
j_gene: TRBJ1-5; abundance: NA; v_gene: TRBV27; d_gene: NA; CDR3aa: CASSLIPGAAQPQHF; CDR3nt: TGTGCCAGCAGTTTAATTCCAGGGGCGGCTCAGCCCCAGCATTTT
j_gene: TRBJ2-3; abundance: NA; v_gene: TRBV3-1/TRBV3-2; d_gene: TRBD2; CDR3aa: CASSPGGILSADTQYF; CDR3nt: TGTGCCAGCAGCCCCGGGGGGATCCTAAGCGCAGATACGCAGTATTTT
j_gene: TRBJ1-1; abundance: NA; v_gene: TRBV28; d_gene: TRBD1; CDR3aa: CASTVGTGGAGEAFF; CDR3nt: TGTGCCAGCACCGTAGGGACAGGGGGGGCCGGTGAAGCTTTCTTT
j_gene: TRBJ2-5; abundance: NA; v_gene: TRBV3-1/TRBV3-2; d_gene: TRBD1; CDR3aa: CASSRQGETQETQYF; CDR3nt: TGTGCCAGCAGCCGACAGGGGGAAACACAAGAGACCCAGTACTTC
j_gene: TRBJ1-2; abundance: NA; v_gene: TRBV4-2; d_gene: TRBD1; CDR3aa: CASSQEGQALFGYTF; CDR3nt: TGTGCCAGCAGCCAAGAGGGACAGGCCTTGTTCGGCTACACCTTC
j_gene: TRBJ1-4; abundance: NA; v_gene: TRBV27; d_gene: TRBD1; CDR3aa: CASSQRLTGYPNEKLFF; CDR3nt: TGTGCCAGCAGTCAACGCCTGACAGGGTATCCTAATGAAAAACTGTTTTTT
j_gene: TRBJ1-1; abundance: NA; v_gene: TRBV10-1; d_gene: NA; CDR3aa: CASSEWGPEAFF; CDR3nt: TGCGCCAGCAGTGAGTGGGGGCCTGAAGCTTTCTTT
j_gene: TRBJ2-7; abundance: NA; v_gene: TRBV4-1; d_gene: TRBD2; CDR3aa: CASSLAGGYEQYF; CDR3nt: TGCGCCAGCAGCCTAGCGGGAGGTTACGAGCAGTACTTC
j_gene: TRBJ2-7; abundance: NA; v_gene: TRBV27; d_gene: TRBD2; CDR3aa: CASSSYGTTDYEQYF; CDR3nt: TGTGCCAGCAGTTCTTACGGGACTACGGACTACGAGCAGTACTTC
j_gene: TRBJ1-3; abundance: NA; v_gene: TRBV29-1; d_gene: NA; CDR3aa: CSVFIGNTIYF; CDR3nt: TGCAGCGTCTTTATAGGAAACACCATATATTTT
j_gene: TRBJ2-1; abundance: once; v_gene: TRBV3-1/TRBV3-2; d_gene: NA; CDR3aa: CASSPITGISYNEQFF; CDR3nt: TGTGCCAGCAGCCCAATTACAGGGATATCCTACAATGAGCAGTTCTTC
j_gene: TRBJ1-4; abundance: NA; v_gene: TRBV5-6; d_gene: NA; CDR3aa: CASSFGEKLFF; CDR3nt: TGTGCCAGCAGCTTTGGCGAAAAACTGTTTTTT
j_gene: TRBJ2-7; abundance: NA; v_gene: TRBV7-8; d_gene: TRBD1; CDR3aa: CASSSQTGVSEQYF; CDR3nt: TGTGCCAGCAGCTCCCAGACAGGGGTGTCCGAGCAGTACTTC
j_gene: TRBJ1-4; abundance: NA; v_gene: TRBV19; d_gene: NA; CDR3aa: CASSTTSATNEKLFF; CDR3nt: TGTGCCAGTAGTACTACGAGCGCAACTAATGAAAAACTGTTTTTT
j_gene: TRBJ2-7; abundance: NA; v_gene: TRBV3-1/TRBV3-2; d_gene: NA; CDR3aa: CASSQGAIPEQYF; CDR3nt: TGTGCCAGCAGCCAGGGGGCCATCCCCGAGCAGTACTTC
j_gene: TRBJ2-1; abundance: NA; v_gene: TRBV19; d_gene: NA; CDR3aa: CASSLGGWRKFF; CDR3nt: TGTGCCAGTAGTCTTGGTGGGTGGAGGAAGTTCTTC